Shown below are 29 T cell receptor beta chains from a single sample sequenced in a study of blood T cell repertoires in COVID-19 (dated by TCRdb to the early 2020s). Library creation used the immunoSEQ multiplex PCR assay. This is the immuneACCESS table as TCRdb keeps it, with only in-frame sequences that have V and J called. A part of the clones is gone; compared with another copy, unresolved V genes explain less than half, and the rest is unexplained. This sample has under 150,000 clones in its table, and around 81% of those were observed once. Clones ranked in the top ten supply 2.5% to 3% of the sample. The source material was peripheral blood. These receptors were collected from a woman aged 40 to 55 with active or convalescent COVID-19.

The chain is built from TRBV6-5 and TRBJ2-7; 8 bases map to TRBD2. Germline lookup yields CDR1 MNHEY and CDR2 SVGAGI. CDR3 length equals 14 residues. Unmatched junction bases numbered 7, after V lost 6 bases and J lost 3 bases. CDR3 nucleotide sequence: TGTGCCAGCAGCGTAGCGGGAACTTTCTACGAGCAGTACTTC. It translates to CASSVAGTFYEQYF.

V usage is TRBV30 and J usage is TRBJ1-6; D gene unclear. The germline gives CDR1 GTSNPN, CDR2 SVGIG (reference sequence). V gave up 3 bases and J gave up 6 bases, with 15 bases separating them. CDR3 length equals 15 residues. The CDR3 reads CAWRRPGLGNSPLHF. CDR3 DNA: TGTGCCTGGAGGCGTCCTGGGCTGGGTAATTCACCCCTCCACTTT.

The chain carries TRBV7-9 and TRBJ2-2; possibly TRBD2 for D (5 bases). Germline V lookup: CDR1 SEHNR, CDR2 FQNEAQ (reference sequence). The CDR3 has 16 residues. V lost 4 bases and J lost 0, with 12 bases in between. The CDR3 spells CASSSPRVANTGELFF. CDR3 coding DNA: TGTGCCAGCAGCTCACCGAGGGTGGCGAACACCGGGGAGCTGTTTTTT.

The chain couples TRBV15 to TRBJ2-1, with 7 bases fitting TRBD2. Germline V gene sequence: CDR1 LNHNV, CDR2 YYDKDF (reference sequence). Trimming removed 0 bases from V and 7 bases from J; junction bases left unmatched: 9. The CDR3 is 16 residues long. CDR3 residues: CATSRDGWEGRNEQFF. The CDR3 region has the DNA TGTGCCACCAGCAGAGATGGGTGGGAGGGCCGGAATGAGCAGTTCTTC.

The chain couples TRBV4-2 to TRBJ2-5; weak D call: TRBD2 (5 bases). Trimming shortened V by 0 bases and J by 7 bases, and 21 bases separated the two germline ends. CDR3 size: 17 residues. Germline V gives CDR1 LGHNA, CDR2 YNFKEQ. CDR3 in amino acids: CASSQDAMGLGRGTQYF. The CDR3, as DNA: TGTGCCAGCAGCCAAGATGCAATGGGGTTGGGCCGGGGGACCCAGTACTTC.

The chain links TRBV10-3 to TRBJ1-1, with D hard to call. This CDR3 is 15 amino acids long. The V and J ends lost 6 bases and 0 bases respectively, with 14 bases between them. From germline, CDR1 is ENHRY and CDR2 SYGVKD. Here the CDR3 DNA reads TGTGCCATCAGGGTTAGGACTCAGATGAACACTGAAGCTTTCTTT. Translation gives CAIRVRTQMNTEAFF.

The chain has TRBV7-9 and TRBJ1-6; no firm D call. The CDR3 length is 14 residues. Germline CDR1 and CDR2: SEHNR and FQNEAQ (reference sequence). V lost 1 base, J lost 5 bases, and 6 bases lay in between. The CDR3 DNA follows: TGTGCCAGCAGCTTAGGGCGGAATAATTCACCCCTCCACTTT. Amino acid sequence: CASSLGRNNSPLHF.

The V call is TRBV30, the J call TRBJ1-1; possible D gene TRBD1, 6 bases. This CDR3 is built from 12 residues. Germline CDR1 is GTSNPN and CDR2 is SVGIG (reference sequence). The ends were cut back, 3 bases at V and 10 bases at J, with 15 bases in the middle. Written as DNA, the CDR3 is TGTGCCTGGAGCATCACAGGGAGGGGAGCTTTCTTT. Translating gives CAWSITGRGAFF.

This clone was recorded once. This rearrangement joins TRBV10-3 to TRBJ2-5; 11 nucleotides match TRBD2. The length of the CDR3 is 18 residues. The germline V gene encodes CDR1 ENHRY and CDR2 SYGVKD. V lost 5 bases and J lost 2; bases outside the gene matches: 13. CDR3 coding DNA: TGTGCCATCAGTTCGGGTCTAGCGGGGGGAATTTGGCAAGAGACCCAGTACTTC. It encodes CAISSGLAGGIWQETQYF.

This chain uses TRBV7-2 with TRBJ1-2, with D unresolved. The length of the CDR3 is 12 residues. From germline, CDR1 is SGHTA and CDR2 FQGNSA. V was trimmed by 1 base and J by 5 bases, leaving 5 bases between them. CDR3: CASSLDGYGYTF. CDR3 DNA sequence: TGTGCCAGCAGCTTAGACGGGTATGGCTACACCTTC.

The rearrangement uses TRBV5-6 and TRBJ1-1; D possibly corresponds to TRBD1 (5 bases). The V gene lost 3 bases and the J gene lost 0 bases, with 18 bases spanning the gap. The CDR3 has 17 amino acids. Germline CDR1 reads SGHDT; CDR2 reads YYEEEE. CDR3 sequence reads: CASSWQGGAAMNTEAFF. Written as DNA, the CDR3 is TGTGCCAGCAGCTGGCAGGGAGGGGCGGCTATGAACACTGAAGCTTTCTTT. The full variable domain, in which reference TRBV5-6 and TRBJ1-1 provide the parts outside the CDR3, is DAGVTQSPTHLIKTRGQQVTLRCSPKSGHDTVSWYQQALGQGPQFIFQYYEEEERQRGNFPDRFSGHQFPNYSSELNVNALLLGDSALYLCASSWQGGAAMNTEAFFGQGTRLTVV.

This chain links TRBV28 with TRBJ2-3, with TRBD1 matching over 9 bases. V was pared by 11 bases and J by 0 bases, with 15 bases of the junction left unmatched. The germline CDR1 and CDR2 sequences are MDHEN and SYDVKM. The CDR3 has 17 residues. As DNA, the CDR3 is TGTGCCTCCCCCCCTGGACAGGGGTATACTAGCACAGATACGCAGTATTTT. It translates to CASPPGQGYTSTDTQYF.

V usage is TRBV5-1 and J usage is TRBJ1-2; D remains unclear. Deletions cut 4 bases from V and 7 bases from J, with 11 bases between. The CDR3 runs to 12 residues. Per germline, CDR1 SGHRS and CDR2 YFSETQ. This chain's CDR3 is CASSTANGGYTF. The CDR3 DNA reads TGCGCCAGCAGCACAGCCAACGGTGGCTACACCTTC.

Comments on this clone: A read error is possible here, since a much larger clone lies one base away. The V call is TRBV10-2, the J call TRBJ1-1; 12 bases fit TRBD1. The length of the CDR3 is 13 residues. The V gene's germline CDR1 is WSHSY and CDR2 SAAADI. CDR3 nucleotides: TGCGCCCGCAGGGGACAGGGGGCCACTGAAGCTTTCTTT. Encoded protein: CARRGQGATEAFF.

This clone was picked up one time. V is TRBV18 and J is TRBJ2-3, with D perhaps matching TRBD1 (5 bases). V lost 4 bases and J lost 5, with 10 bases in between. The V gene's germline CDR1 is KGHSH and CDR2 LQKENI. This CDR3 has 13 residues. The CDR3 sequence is CASSRIQEDTQYF. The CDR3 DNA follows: TGTGCCAGCTCACGCATACAGGAAGATACGCAGTATTTT.

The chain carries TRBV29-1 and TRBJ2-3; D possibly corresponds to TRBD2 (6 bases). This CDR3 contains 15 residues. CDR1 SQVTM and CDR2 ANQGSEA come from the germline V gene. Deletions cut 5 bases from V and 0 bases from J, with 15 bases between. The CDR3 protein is CSVYLQGLSTDTQYF. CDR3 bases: TGCAGCGTTTATCTTCAGGGACTGAGCACAGATACGCAGTATTTT.

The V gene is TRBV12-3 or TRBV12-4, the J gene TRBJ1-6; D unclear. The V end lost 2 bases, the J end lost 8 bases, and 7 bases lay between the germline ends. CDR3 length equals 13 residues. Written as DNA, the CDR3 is TGTGCCAGCAGTTTATACCGAGATTCACCCCTCCACTTT. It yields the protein CASSLYRDSPLHF.

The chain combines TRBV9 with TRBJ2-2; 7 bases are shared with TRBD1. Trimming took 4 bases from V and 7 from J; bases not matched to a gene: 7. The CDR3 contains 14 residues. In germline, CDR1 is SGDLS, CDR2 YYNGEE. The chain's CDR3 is CASSPRQGGGELFF. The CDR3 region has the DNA TGTGCCAGCAGCCCTCGACAGGGCGGCGGGGAGCTGTTTTTT.

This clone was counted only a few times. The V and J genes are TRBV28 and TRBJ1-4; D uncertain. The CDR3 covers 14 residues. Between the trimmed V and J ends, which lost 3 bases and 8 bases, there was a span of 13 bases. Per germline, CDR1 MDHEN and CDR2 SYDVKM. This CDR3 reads CASSLEGSWEKLFF. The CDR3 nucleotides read TGTGCCAGCAGTTTGGAGGGTTCGTGGGAAAAACTGTTTTTT.

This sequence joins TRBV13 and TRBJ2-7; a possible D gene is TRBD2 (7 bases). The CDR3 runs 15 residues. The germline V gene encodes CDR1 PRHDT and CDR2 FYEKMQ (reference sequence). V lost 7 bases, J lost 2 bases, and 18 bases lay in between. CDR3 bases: TGTGCCAGCACCCTAAGGGGGGGGATTCCCTACGAGCAGTACTTC. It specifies CASTLRGGIPYEQYF.

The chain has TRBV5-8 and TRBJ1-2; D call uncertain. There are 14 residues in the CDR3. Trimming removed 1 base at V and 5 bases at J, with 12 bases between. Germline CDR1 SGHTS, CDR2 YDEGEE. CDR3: CASSLFEAGYGYTF. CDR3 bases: TGTGCCAGCAGCTTGTTCGAGGCCGGGTATGGCTACACCTTC.

The CDR3 sequence is CASTEGSSRGLFNYGYTF. Written as DNA, the CDR3 is TGTGCCAGCACGGAGGGGTCCTCGCGAGGCCTCTTTAACTATGGCTACACCTTC. V usage is TRBV28 and J usage is TRBJ1-2, with D possibly TRBD1 on 5 matching bases. Per germline, CDR1 MDHEN and CDR2 SYDVKM. This CDR3 region has 18 residues. Deletions cut 7 bases from V and 1 base from J, with 25 bases between.

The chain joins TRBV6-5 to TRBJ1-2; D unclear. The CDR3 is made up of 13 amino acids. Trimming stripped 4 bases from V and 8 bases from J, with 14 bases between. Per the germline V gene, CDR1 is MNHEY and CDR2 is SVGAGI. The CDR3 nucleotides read TGTGCCAGCAGTTCTGACAAGGACTTAGGCTACACCTTC. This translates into CASSSDKDLGYTF.

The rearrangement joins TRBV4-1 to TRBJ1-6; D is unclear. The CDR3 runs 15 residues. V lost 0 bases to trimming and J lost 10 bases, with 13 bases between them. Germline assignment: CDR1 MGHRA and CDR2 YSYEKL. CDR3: CASSQDRGRVSPLHF. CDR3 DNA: TGCGCCAGCAGCCAAGATCGGGGTAGGGTCTCACCCCTCCACTTT.

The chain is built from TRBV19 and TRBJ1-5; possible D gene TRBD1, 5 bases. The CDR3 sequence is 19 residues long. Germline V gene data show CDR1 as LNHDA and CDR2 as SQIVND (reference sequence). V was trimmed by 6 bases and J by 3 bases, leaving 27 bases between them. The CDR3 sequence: CASSRPGFDTSPPNQPQHF. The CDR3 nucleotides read TGTGCCAGTAGCAGGCCAGGGTTTGACACCTCCCCCCCCAATCAGCCCCAGCATTTT.

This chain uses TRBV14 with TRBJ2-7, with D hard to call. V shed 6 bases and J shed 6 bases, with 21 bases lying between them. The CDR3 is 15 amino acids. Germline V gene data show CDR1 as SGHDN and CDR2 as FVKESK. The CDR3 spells CASSQSARIPFEQYF. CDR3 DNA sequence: TGTGCCAGCAGTCAGTCAGCGAGGATTCCCTTCGAGCAGTACTTC.

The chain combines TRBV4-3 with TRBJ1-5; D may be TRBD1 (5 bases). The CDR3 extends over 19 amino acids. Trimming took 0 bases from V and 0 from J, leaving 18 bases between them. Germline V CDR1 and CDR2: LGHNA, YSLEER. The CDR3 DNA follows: TGCGCCAGCAGCCAAGATATAATTAGGGGCAGCCTTAGCAATCAGCCCCAGCATTTT. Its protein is CASSQDIIRGSLSNQPQHF.

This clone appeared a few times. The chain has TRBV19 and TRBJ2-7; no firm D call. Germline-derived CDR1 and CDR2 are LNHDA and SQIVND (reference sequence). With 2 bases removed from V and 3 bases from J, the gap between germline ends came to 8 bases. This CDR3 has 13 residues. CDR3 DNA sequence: TGTGCCAGTAGTATATTATACGGCTACGAGCAGTACTTC. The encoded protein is CASSILYGYEQYF.

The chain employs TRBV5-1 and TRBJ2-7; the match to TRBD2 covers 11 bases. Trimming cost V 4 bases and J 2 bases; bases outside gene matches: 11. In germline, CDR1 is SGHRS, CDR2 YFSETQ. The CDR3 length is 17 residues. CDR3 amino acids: CASSALGLAGRPYEQYF. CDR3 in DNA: TGCGCCAGCAGCGCGTTAGGACTAGCGGGTAGACCCTACGAGCAGTACTTC.